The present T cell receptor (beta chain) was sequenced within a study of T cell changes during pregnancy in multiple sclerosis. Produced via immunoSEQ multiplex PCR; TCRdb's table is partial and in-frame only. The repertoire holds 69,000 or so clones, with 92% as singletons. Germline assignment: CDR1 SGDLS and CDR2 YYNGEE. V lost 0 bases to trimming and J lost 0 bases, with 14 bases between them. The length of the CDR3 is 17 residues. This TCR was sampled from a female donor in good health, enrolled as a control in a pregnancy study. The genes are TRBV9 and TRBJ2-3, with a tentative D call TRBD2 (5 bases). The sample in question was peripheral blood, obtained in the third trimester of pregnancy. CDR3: CASSVGGMAGSTDTQYF. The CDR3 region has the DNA TGTGCCAGCAGCGTAGGTGGGATGGCGGGTAGCACAGATACGCAGTATTTT.